This record looks at one T cell receptor beta chain sequence and its context. Its antigen target is currently unknown. The record has no base qualities; no much larger clone is one base away. Collaborating institutions collected whole blood in K2EDTA tubes following their own protocols. Collaborator samples were shipped for TCRbeta analysis as frozen whole blood, isolated PBMCs, or DNA extracted from either sample type. The data stem from a study of blood T cell repertoires in COVID-19 (dated by TCRdb to 2018 to 2020). With respect to the entire study: Samples from collaborators originated in the United States, Italy and Spain and spanned both the acute and convalescent phases of COVID-19. The material from the prospective study consisted of cDNA or gDNA derived from T cells, B-cell-depleted T cells, or PBMCs. Deeply sampled blood TCRbeta repertoires from subjects exposed to, actively infected with, or recovered from COVID-19 were included in the dataset. The repertoires were released in a freely available public database meant as a resource for research on the immune response to SARS-CoV-2. The samples were drawn from the first 160 participants of the ongoing ImmuneRACE study and from 950 to 1,500 subjects provided by 6 global collaborators. Sample metadata almost always included a de-identified subject ID, COVID-19 status, age in years and sex. Where available, HLA class I and class II types were taken from metadata supplied by the sample provider and were not determined by assay-based typing. The full study reports these points: The amount of clinical and demographic metadata varied by source and participant and was provided uncurated.

V and J are truncated by 0 bases and 10 bases respectively, leaving an intervening sequence of 18 bases. CDR1 is given as MNHNY and CDR2 as SVGAGI, both from the germline V gene (reference sequence). The CDR3, from cysteine to phenylalanine, totals 15 residues. The entry retains the CDR3 DNA only, 45 bases that are in frame from base 1. TCRbeta CDR3 regions were amplified from genomic DNA using the immunoSEQ Assay, a bias-controlled multiplex PCR. The original pipeline was this. The number of nucleated cells in each sample was estimated by amplification of reference gene primers within the assay. Sequence reads were collapsed and filtered to measure the absolute abundance of every unique TCRbeta CDR3 rearrangement. Productive Simpson clonality was computed per sample as the square root of Simpson's diversity index over productive rearrangements. In TCRdb, the immuneACCESS table is reduced to in-frame sequences with V and J assigned. These tables do not hold every clone; where another copy was compared, an unresolved V gene accounts for under half, and the others remain unexplained. V and J calls and clone size are those listed in that table; D and trimming were worked out from the DNA. In all, the sample holds about 100,000 clones, and 85% to 95% of those were seen once. The ten largest make up approximately 5.4% of the sample.

The TCR sequence derives from a man in his forties or fifties with active COVID-19. Material: peripheral blood. The chain is made from TRBV6-6 and TRBJ1-2; possibly the D gene is TRBD1, per 5 matching bases. At the DNA level, the sequence is TGTGCCAGCAGTTACTCACAGGCTCGCGGGGAACACTACACCTTC. The encoded protein is CASSYSQARGEHYTF.